This T cell receptor (beta chain) was profiled in a study of cytomegalovirus exposure and HLA in healthy donors. For the study at large: Earlier results showed 117 million unique TCR beta sequences derived from 150 million to 200 million T cells. Study-wide points: Researchers reported that a few CMV-associated chains were confirmed in vitro as CMV antigen-specific. An assumption of roughly uniform sequencing depth across donors underlay the presence/absence analyses. Later genetic work tied a missense DCLRE1C variant to beta-chain V and J trimming.

About this clone: Antigen: not known.

Vbeta (60) and Jbeta (13) primers were used in the PCR. Here immunoSEQ multiplex PCR was the method, and the copy in TCRdb shows in-frame clones only, minus some. Of 75,000 to 90,000 clones listed, about 85% are singletons. This TCR was recovered from a man aged 35 to 55 in good health and CMV-seropositive. Sequenced input: PBMCs.

CDR3 nucleotide sequence: TGTGCCAGCAGCTTAGGGGGACAGGGTGAAGCTTTCTTT. As protein: CASSLGGQGEAFF. The J gene is TRBJ1-1, the V gene TRBV7-9, with 9 bases that match TRBD1. The J segment lost 7 bases and the V segment lost 1 base, leaving 1 base of the junction unmatched. This CDR3 has 13 residues. The germline V gene encodes CDR1 SEHNR and CDR2 FQNEAQ (reference sequence).